These 25 T cell receptor beta chains share one sample of origin, sequenced in a study of T cells in Graves' hyperthyroidism and ophthalmopathy (dated by TCRdb to between 2019 and 2020). The library was made by multiplex PCR. TCRdb names Illumina HiSeq 2000 as the instrument used. TCR beta CDR3 regions were amplified from RNA transcripts. A first-round RT-PCR of the TCR CDR3 used the HTBI primer set with the Qiagen OneStep RT-PCR kit. The public sequencing data were trimmed at Q25 with fastp and processed into clonotypes with MiXCR by TCRdb, which kept only in-frame beta chains. Duplicate CDR3 protein sequences are folded into a single record with the most common DNA and genes. Within this sample are 300,000 to 450,000 distinct CDR3 sequences, with approximately 25% of them counted one time only. The top ten hold roughly 80% of the sample. Sequencing was done on a sample of blood. The receptors originated from a man aged 45-65 years with Graves' hyperthyroidism.

This sequence joins TRBV18 and TRBJ1-2; D gene uncertain. Trimming took 6 bases from V and 14 from J, leaving 19 bases between them. The germline CDR1 and CDR2 sequences are KGHSH and LQKENI. The CDR3 consists of 12 residues. This CDR3 is CASSLEISSPTF. CDR3 nucleotides: TGTGCCAGCTCCCTCGAGATATCCTCTCCTACCTTC. Together with reference TRBV18 and TRBJ1-2, the CDR3 gives the full variable domain: NAGVMQNPRHLVRRRGQEARLRCSPMKGHSHVYWYRQLPEEGLKFMVYLQKENIIDESGMPKERFSAEFPKEGPSILRIQQVVRGDSAAYFCASSLEISSPTFGSGTRLTVV.

This clonotype has more than one count but fewer than ten. The gene calls are TRBV24-1 and TRBJ2-2; 8 nucleotides line up with TRBD2. J lost 1 base, V lost 7 bases, and 4 bases had no gene match. The CDR3 has 15 residues. Germline CDR1 and CDR2: KGHDR and SFDVKD. CDR3 amino acids: CATSGGARNTGELFF. The CDR3 bases are TGTGCCACCAGCGGGGGGGCACGGAACACCGGGGAGCTGTTTTTT.

There are many counts of this clonotype. The chain is built from TRBV28 and TRBJ2-2; no firm D call. The V end was cut by 5 bases, the J end by 4 bases, with 5 bases between. Germline assignment: CDR1 MDHEN and CDR2 SYDVKM. This CDR3 region has 12 residues. CDR3 sequence reads: CASSPPTGELFF. CDR3 nucleotide sequence: TGTGCCAGCAGTCCACCCACCGGGGAGCTGTTTTTT.

J is TRBJ1-2 and V is TRBV12-3 or TRBV12-4; 7 bases are shared with TRBD1. The CDR3 totals 15 residues. V lost 4 bases to trimming and J lost 7 bases; unmatched junction nucleotides: 12. The CDR3 DNA follows: TGTGCCAGCAGTTCCTCCCCGGGACAGATTGTTGGCTACACCTTC. Protein: CASSSSPGQIVGYTF.

This clonotype has a count of ten or more. The J gene is TRBJ2-7, the V gene TRBV7-9, with 8 bases identical to TRBD2. Per germline, CDR1 SEHNR and CDR2 FQNEAQ (reference sequence). The V gene end was trimmed by 0 bases and the J gene end by 3 bases; junction bases not matched to a gene: 7. This CDR3 has 16 residues. CDR3 in DNA: TGTGCCAGCAGCTTAGCGGGAGGAGCGGGAGACTACGAGCAGTACTTC. Its protein is CASSLAGGAGDYEQYF.

J is TRBJ2-1 and V is TRBV18, with D possibly TRBD2 on 6 matching bases. Germline CDR1 is KGHSH and CDR2 is LQKENI. Deletions cut 5 bases from V and 9 bases from J, with 11 bases between. The CDR3 runs 12 residues. CDR3 DNA sequence: TGTGCCAGCTCAGGGGCTAGCGTTGAGCAGTTCTTC. The encoded protein is CASSGASVEQFF.

This clonotype was detected only a few times. This sequence joins TRBV27 and TRBJ1-1; D perhaps matches TRBD1 (5 bases). CDR3 length: 13 amino acids. Trimming removed 6 bases at V and 0 bases at J, with 8 bases between. Germline V gives CDR1 MNHEY, CDR2 SMNVEV (reference sequence). This CDR3 reads CASRGGVNTEAFF. The CDR3 coding sequence is TGTGCCAGCAGGGGAGGGGTGAACACTGAAGCTTTCTTT.

Only a few counts were recorded for this clonotype. The genes are TRBV25-1 and TRBJ2-5; D is unclear. Germline V gene data show CDR1 as MGHDK and CDR2 as SYGVNS. CDR3 size: 15 residues. Trimming cost V 0 bases and J 2 bases, with 10 bases left between them. The CDR3 sequence: CASSEYGSLQETQYF. The CDR3 nucleotides read TGTGCCAGCAGTGAATACGGCAGCCTTCAAGAGACCCAGTACTTC.

This clonotype appeared once. The V and J genes are TRBV7-9 and TRBJ2-1, with 10 bases lining up with TRBD2. Germline CDR1 is SEHNR and CDR2 is FQNEAQ (reference sequence). With V trimmed by 1 base and J by 5 bases, 14 bases remained unmatched. This CDR3 spans 19 amino acids. Written as DNA, the CDR3 is TGTGCCAGCAGCTTAGAGGATAGGTTAGCGGGAGGCCGGAACAATGAGCAGTTCTTC. This sequence encodes CASSLEDRLAGGRNNEQFF.

The rearrangement joins TRBV19 to TRBJ1-4; D not resolved. The CDR3 consists of 12 residues. CDR1 and CDR2 from the germline V gene are LNHDA and SQIVND (reference sequence). V was cut by 3 bases and J by 8 bases, with 7 bases left in between. CDR3 in DNA: TGTGCCAGTAGTATGATCGGGGAAAAACTGTTTTTT. Encoded protein: CASSMIGEKLFF.

This clonotype showed up just a few times. The gene calls are TRBV10-2 and TRBJ1-2, with 7 nucleotides matching TRBD1. J gave up 5 bases and V 7 bases, and 7 bases lay outside the gene matches. Germline CDR1 WSHSY, CDR2 SAAADI. The length of the CDR3 is 13 residues. The CDR3 loop is CASTKGARYGYTF. The CDR3 DNA follows: TGCGCCAGCACTAAGGGGGCGCGTTATGGCTACACCTTC.

This clonotype was found many times. The V call is TRBV6-5, the J call TRBJ2-7; 10 nucleotides line up with TRBD1. V lost 2 bases and J lost 6; bases outside the gene matches: 1. The CDR3 loop spans 13 amino acids. The V gene's germline CDR1 is MNHEY and CDR2 SVGAGI. The CDR3: CASSYDRGPEQYF. CDR3 in DNA: TGTGCCAGCAGTTACGACAGGGGGCCCGAGCAGTACTTC.

This chain uses TRBV24-1 with TRBJ2-2; maybe TRBD1 (6 bases). Between the trimmed V and J ends, which lost 4 bases and 5 bases, there was a span of 13 bases. The germline V gene encodes CDR1 KGHDR and CDR2 SFDVKD. The length of the CDR3 is 15 residues. CDR3 DNA sequence: TGTGCCACCAGTGAGCCAGGGGAGTCGACCGGGGAGCTGTTTTTT. Its protein is CATSEPGESTGELFF.

The V call is TRBV5-1, the J call TRBJ2-1, with 9 bases aligning to TRBD1. The V and J ends lost 5 bases and 4 bases, in that order; junction bases with no gene match: 7. The CDR3 totals 15 residues. The V gene's germline CDR1 is SGHRS and CDR2 YFSETQ. The chain's CDR3 is CASRSQGASYNEQFF. As DNA, the CDR3 is TGCGCCAGCAGGTCACAGGGGGCGTCTTACAATGAGCAGTTCTTC.

This chain connects TRBV7-9 to TRBJ2-6; D may be TRBD1 (6 bases). Per germline, CDR1 SEHNR and CDR2 FQNEAQ (reference sequence). This CDR3 has 16 residues. V lost 6 bases to trimming and J lost 0 bases, with 12 bases between them. The CDR3 region is CASRRQVGSGANVLTF. DNA for the CDR3: TGTGCCAGCAGAAGACAGGTTGGCTCTGGGGCCAACGTCCTGACTTTC.

This clonotype appeared a few times. The rearrangement links TRBV29-1 to TRBJ2-2; the match to TRBD2 covers 10 bases. The CDR3 is made up of 15 amino acids. Germline V CDR1 and CDR2: SQVTM, ANQGSEA. The V and J ends lost 6 bases and 1 base, in that order; junction bases with no gene match: 5. CDR3 bases: TGCAGCGTGAAAAGGACTAGCGGGAACACCGGGGAGCTGTTTTTT. Its translation is CSVKRTSGNTGELFF.

At least ten counts were recorded for this clonotype. This sequence joins TRBV11-2 and TRBJ2-5, with 8 bases that match TRBD1. V was pared by 1 base and J by 12 bases, with 4 bases of the junction left unmatched. The CDR3 loop spans 12 amino acids. Per germline, CDR1 SGHAT and CDR2 FQNNGV. CDR3 DNA sequence: TGTGCCAGCAGCTTAGGGACAGGGCCCAAGTACTTC. Amino acids: CASSLGTGPKYF.

This clonotype came up a few times. The V gene is TRBV28, the J gene TRBJ2-7; TRBD2 might be the D (6 bases). The CDR3 totals 15 residues. Germline CDR1 reads MDHEN; CDR2 reads SYDVKM. V lost 2 bases and J lost 3, with 14 bases in between. CDR3 DNA sequence: TGTGCCAGCAGTTTAGACCCTAGGGGACTCTACGAGCAGTACTTC. This encodes CASSLDPRGLYEQYF.

This clonotype was seen at least ten times. This rearrangement joins TRBV7-9 to TRBJ2-7; TRBD1 matches 7 bases. J lost 4 bases, V lost 3 bases, and 6 bases had no gene match. This CDR3 comprises 14 residues. CDR1 is SEHNR, CDR2 FQNEAQ, per germline (reference sequence). The CDR3 bases are TGTGCCAGCAGCTTCAGTTTACAGGGGTACGAGCAGTACTTC. This encodes CASSFSLQGYEQYF.

The chain couples TRBV12-3 or TRBV12-4 to TRBJ2-1; D not certain. V was pared by 3 bases and J by 8 bases, with 5 bases between. The CDR3 covers 11 residues. In DNA, the CDR3 is TGTGCCAGCAGTTTCCGATATGAGCAGTTCTTC. It translates to CASSFRYEQFF.

The J gene is TRBJ2-7, the V gene TRBV5-6, with 15 bases lining up with TRBD2. Germline trimming cut 5 bases from V and 5 bases from J; bases unmatched to any gene: 5. CDR1 and CDR2 (germline): SGHDT, YYEEEE. The CDR3 has 15 amino acids. The CDR3 DNA sequence: TGTGCCAGCAGTCGGACTAGCGGGAGGGACGACGAGCAGTACTTC. This sequence encodes CASSRTSGRDDEQYF.

At least ten counts were recorded for this clonotype. V and J are TRBV7-9 and TRBJ2-7; 8 nucleotides match TRBD1. CDR3 length equals 15 residues. Trimming removed 4 bases from V and 0 bases from J; junction bases left unmatched: 5. Germline loops: CDR1 SEHNR, CDR2 FQNEAQ (reference sequence). CDR3 residues: CASSSATGDSYEQYF. The CDR3, as DNA: TGTGCCAGCAGCTCGGCGACAGGGGACTCCTACGAGCAGTACTTC. The full variable domain, completed using reference TRBV7-9 and TRBJ2-7, is DTGVSQNPRHKITKRGQNVTFRCDPISEHNRLYWYRQTLGQGPEFLTYFQNEAQLEKSRLLSDRFSAERPKGSFSTLEIQRTEQGDSAMYLCASSSATGDSYEQYFGPGTRLTVT.

Of note for this clonotype: This may be a read error, as it is one base from a much larger clone. The chain is built from TRBV5-4 and TRBJ2-5; the D is unclear. V lost 2 bases and J lost 5, with 4 bases in between. This CDR3 spans 11 amino acids. The germline gives CDR1 SGHNT, CDR2 YYREEE (reference sequence). CDR3 nucleotides: TGTGCCAGCAGCTTTGACGAGACCCAGTACTTC. It encodes CASSFDETQYF.

This clonotype occurred a few times. V and J are TRBV3-1 and TRBJ1-5; D gene ambiguous. V was shortened by 3 bases and J by 15 bases, with 24 bases between the two germline ends. This CDR3 has 15 residues. Germline CDR1 is LGHDT and CDR2 is YNNKEL (reference sequence). The CDR3 spells CASSQSLVLGKRLHF. The CDR3 DNA reads as TGTGCCAGCAGCCAGAGCCTCGTCCTCGGGAAGAGATTGCATTTT.

This chain connects TRBV7-9 to TRBJ1-6; 8 nucleotides match TRBD1. CDR3 length: 14 amino acids. With 4 bases clipped from V and 9 bases from J, the junction kept 5 bases outside the gene matches. Germline assignment: CDR1 SEHNR and CDR2 FQNEAQ (reference sequence). The CDR3 nucleotides read TGTGCCAGCAGCTCTTACAGGGGGGGTTCACCCCTCCACTTT. This gives the protein CASSSYRGGSPLHF.